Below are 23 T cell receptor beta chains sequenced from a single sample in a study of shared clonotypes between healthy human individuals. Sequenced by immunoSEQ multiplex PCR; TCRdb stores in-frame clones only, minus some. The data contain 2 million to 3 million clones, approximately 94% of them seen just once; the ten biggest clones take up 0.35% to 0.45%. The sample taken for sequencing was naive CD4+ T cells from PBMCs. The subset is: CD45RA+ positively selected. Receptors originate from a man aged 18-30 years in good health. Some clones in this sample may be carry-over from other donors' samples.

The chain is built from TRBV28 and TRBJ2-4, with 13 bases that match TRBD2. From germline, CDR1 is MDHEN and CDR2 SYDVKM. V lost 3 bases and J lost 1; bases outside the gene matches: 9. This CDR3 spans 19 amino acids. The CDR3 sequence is CASSFPTSGRNLAKNIQYF. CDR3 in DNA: TGTGCCAGCAGTTTCCCGACTAGCGGGAGGAATCTGGCCAAAAACATTCAGTACTTC.

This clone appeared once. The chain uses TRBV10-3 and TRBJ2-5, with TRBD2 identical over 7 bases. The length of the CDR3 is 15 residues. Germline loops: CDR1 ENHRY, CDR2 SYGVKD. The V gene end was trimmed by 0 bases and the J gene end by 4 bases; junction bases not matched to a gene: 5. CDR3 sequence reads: CAISESRGGAETQYF. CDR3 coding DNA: TGTGCCATCAGTGAGTCTCGGGGAGGGGCAGAGACCCAGTACTTC.

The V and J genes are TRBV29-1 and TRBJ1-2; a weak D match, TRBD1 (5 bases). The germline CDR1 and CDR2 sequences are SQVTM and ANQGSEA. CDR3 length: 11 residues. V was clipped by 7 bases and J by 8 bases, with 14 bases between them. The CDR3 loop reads CSAPVGRGYTF. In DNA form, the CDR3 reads TGCAGCGCACCTGTGGGGCGGGGCTACACCTTC.

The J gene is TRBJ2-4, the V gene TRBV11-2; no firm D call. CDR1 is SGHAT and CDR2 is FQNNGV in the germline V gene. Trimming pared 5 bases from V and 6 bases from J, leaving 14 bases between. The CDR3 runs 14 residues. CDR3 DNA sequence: TGTGCCAGCAGCCCGGACCTTTTCGGAAACATTCAGTACTTC. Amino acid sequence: CASSPDLFGNIQYF.

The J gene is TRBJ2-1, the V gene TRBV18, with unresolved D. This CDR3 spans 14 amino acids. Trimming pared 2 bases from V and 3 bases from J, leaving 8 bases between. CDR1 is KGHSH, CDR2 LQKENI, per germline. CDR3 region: CASSPFDHYNEQFF. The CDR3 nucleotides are TGTGCCAGCTCACCATTTGACCACTACAATGAGCAGTTCTTC.

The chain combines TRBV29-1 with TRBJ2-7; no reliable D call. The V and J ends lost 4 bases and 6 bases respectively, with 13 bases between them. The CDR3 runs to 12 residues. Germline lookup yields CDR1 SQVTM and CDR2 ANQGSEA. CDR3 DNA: TGCAGCGTTGGTCCGACGGGCGGCGAGCAGTACTTC. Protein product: CSVGPTGGEQYF.

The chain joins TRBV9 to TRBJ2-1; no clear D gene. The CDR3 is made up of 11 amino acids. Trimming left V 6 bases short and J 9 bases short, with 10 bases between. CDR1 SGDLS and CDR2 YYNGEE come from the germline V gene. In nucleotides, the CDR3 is TGTGCCAGCACCGCAGGTAGTGAGCAGTTCTTC. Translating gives CASTAGSEQFF.

CDR3: CASSGDRVVSEQYF. In DNA, the CDR3 is TGTGCCAGCAGTGGGGACAGGGTTGTTTCCGAGCAGTACTTC. The chain links TRBV25-1 to TRBJ2-7, with 9 bases aligning to TRBD1. Germline assignment: CDR1 MGHDK and CDR2 SYGVNS. The CDR3 totals 14 residues. V dropped 4 bases and J dropped 6; count of bases not matched to a gene: 7.

The CDR3 coding sequence is TGTGCCAGCAGTTTCGGGACTAGCGGGAGCTATGCGCAGTACTTC. Protein sequence: CASSFGTSGSYAQYF. The chain combines TRBV6-6 with TRBJ2-7; TRBD2 matches at 14 bases. With 4 bases clipped from V and 9 bases from J, the junction kept 8 bases outside the gene matches. The CDR3 contains 15 residues. Germline assignment: CDR1 MNHNY and CDR2 SVGAGI (reference sequence).

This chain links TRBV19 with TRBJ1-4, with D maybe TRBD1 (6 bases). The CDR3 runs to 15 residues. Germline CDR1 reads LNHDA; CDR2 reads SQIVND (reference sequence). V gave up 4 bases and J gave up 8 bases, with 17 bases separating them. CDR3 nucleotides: TGTGCCAGTAGTAACCCGACAGGAACTTTCGAAAAACTGTTTTTT. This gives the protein CASSNPTGTFEKLFF.

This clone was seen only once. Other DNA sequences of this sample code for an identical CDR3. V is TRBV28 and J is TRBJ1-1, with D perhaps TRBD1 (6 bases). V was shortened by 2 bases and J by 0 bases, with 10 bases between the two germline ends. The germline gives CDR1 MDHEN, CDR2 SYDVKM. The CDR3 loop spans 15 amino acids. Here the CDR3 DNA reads TGTGCCAGCAGTTTAGGCAGGGGCATGAACACTGAAGCTTTCTTT. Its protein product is CASSLGRGMNTEAFF.

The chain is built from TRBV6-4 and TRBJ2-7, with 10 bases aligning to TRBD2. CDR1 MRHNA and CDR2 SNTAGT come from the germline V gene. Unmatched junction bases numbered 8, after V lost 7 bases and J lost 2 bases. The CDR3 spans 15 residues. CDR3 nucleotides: TGTGCCAGCAACCCGGGACTAGCGCGCCCCTACGAGCAGTACTTC. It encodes CASNPGLARPYEQYF.

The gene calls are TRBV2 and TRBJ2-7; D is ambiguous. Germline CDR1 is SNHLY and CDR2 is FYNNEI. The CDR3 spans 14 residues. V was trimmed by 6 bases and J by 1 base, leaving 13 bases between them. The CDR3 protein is CASSFHGQSYEQYF. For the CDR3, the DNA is TGTGCCAGCAGCTTCCACGGTCAGTCCTACGAGCAGTACTTC. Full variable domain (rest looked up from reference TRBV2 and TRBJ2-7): EPEVTQTPSHQVTQMGQEVILRCVPISNHLYFYWYRQILGQKVEFLVSFYNNEISEKSEIFDDQFSVERPDGSNFTLKIRSTKLEDSAMYFCASSFHGQSYEQYFGPGTRLTVT.

The CDR3 reads CASSLEPVQETQYF. CDR3 in DNA: TGTGCCAGCAGCTTGGAGCCAGTCCAAGAGACCCAGTACTTC. This chain connects TRBV5-8 to TRBJ2-5, with D hard to call. CDR1 and CDR2 from the germline V gene are SGHTS and YDEGEE. V was clipped by 0 bases and J by 1 base, with 7 bases between them. This CDR3 is 14 amino acids long.

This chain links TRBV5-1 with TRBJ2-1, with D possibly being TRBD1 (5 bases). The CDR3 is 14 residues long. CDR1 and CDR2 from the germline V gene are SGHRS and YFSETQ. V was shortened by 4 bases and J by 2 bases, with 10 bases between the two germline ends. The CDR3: CASSTGQAYNEQFF. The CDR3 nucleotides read TGCGCCAGCAGCACCGGACAAGCCTACAATGAGCAGTTCTTC.

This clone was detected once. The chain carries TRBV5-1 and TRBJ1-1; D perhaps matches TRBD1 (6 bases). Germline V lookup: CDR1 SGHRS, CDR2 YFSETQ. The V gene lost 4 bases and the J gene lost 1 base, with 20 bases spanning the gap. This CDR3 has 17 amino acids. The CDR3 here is CASSLLPRTASNTEAFF. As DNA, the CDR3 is TGCGCCAGCAGCCTGCTCCCCCGGACAGCTTCGAACACTGAAGCTTTCTTT.

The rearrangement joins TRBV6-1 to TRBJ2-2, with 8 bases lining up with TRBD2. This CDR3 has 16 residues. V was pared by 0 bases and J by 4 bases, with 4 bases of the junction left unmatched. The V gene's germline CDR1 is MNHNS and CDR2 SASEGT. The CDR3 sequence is CASSEAYGGATGELFF. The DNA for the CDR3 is TGTGCCAGCAGTGAAGCCTACGGGGGGGCCACCGGGGAGCTGTTTTTT.

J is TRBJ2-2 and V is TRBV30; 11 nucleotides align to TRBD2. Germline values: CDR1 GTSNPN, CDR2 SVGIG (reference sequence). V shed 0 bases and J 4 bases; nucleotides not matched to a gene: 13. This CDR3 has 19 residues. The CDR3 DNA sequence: TGTGCCTGGAGTGTATACCCTTTTAGCGGGAGGGCCCGCACCGGGGAGCTGTTTTTT. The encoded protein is CAWSVYPFSGRARTGELFF.

The CDR3 DNA follows: TGTGCCAGCAGCTTTGCGGGACTAGCGGGAGAAGGCGATGAGCAGTTCTTC. It is translated as CASSFAGLAGEGDEQFF. The gene calls are TRBV12-1 and TRBJ2-1; the table's D call, TRBD2, was not checked against the DNA. TRBV12-1 is given as a pseudogene. The CDR3 length is 17 residues.

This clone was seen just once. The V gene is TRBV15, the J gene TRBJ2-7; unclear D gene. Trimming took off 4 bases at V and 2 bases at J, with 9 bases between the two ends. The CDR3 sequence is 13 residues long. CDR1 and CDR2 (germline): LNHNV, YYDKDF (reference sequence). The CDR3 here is CATSIPGTYEQYF. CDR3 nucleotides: TGTGCCACCAGCATCCCGGGCACCTACGAGCAGTACTTC.

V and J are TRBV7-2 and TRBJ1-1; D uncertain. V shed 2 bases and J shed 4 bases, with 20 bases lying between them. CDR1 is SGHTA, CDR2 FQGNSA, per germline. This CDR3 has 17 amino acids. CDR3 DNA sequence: TGTGCCAGCAGCTTAACCGGGTCCAGTTATTGGGGCACTGAAGCTTTCTTT. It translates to CASSLTGSSYWGTEAFF.

The CDR3 protein is CSVDGPFQETQYF. For the CDR3, the DNA is TGCAGCGTGGACGGACCGTTCCAAGAGACCCAGTACTTC. The V call is TRBV29-1, the J call TRBJ2-5; D is uncertain. Trimming removed 6 bases at V and 1 base at J, with 12 bases between. CDR3 length: 13 residues. Germline CDR1 SQVTM, CDR2 ANQGSEA.

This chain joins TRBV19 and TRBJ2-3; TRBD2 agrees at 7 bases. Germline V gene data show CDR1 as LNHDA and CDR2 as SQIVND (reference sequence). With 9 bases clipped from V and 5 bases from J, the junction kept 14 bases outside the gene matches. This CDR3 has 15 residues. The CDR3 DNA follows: TGTGCCAGCACCGGGGCCTTATGGGAGGGAGATACGCAGTATTTT. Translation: CASTGALWEGDTQYF.